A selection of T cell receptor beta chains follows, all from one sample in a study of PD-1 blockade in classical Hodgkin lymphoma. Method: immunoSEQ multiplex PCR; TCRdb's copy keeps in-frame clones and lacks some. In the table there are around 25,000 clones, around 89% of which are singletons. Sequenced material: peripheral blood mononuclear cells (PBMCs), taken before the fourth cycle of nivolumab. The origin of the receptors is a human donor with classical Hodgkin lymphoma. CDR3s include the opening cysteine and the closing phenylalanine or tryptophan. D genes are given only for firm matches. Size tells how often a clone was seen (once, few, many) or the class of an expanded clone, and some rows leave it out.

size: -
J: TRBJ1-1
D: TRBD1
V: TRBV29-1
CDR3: CSVQTGARNTEAFF
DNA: TGCAGCGTTCAGACAGGGGCCCGGAACACTGAAGCTTTCTTT

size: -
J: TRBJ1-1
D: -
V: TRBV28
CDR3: CASSPAWGAGTEAFF
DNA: TGTGCCAGCAGTCCGGCCTGGGGGGCCGGCACTGAAGCTTTCTTT

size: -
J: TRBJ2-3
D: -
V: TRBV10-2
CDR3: CASTEGGGTDTQYF
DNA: TGCGCCAGCACTGAGGGGGGCGGCACAGATACGCAGTATTTT

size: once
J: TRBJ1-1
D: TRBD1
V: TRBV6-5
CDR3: CASSYTRTGGEAFF
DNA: TGTGCCAGCAGTTATACCCGGACAGGGGGCGAAGCTTTCTTT

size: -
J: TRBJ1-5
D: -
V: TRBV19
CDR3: CASSIDSGNQPQHF
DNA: TGTGCCAGTAGTATAGATTCAGGTAATCAGCCCCAGCATTTT

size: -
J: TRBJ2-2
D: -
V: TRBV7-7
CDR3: CASSLAGTGELFF
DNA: TGTGCCAGCAGCTTAGCAGGCACCGGGGAGCTGTTTTTT

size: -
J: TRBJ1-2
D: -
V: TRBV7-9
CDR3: CASSPPVFYGYTF
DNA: TGTGCCAGCAGCCCGCCTGTTTTCTATGGCTACACCTTC

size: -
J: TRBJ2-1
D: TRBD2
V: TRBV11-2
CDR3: CASSYLGGRGGYNEQFF
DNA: TGTGCCAGCAGCTACTTAGGAGGGCGGGGGGGCTACAATGAGCAGTTCTTC

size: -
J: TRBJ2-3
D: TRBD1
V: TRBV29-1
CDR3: CSVEGGQGAGDTQYF
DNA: TGCAGCGTTGAAGGGGGACAGGGGGCGGGAGATACGCAGTATTTT

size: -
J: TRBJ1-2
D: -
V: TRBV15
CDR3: CATSPRDTRYGYTF
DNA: TGTGCCACCAGTCCAAGGGACACCCGCTATGGCTACACCTTC

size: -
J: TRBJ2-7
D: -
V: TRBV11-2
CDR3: CASSLSTGTTYEQYF
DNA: TGTGCCAGCAGCTTAAGTACAGGGACCACCTACGAGCAGTACTTC

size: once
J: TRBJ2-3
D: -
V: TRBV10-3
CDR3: CAMRLGGRGTDTQYF
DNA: TGTGCCATGAGACTAGGGGGGCGGGGCACAGATACGCAGTATTTT

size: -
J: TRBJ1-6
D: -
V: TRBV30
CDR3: CAWSGGGNSPLHF
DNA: TGTGCCTGGAGTGGAGGGGGAAATTCACCCCTCCACTTT

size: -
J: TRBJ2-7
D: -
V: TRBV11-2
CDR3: CASSPMGGQAYEQYF
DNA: TGTGCCAGCAGCCCGATGGGGGGGCAGGCTTACGAGCAGTACTTC

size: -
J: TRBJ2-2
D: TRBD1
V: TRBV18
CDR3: CASSPTKGQGPTGELFF
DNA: TGTGCCAGCTCACCAACCAAGGGACAGGGGCCCACCGGGGAGCTGTTTTTT

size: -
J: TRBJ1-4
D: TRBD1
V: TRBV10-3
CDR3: CAISDPGGEKLFF
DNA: TGTGCCATCAGTGACCCAGGGGGGGAAAAACTGTTTTTT

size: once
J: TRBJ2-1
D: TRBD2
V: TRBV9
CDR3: CASSFLTSGSYNEQFF
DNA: TGTGCCAGCAGCTTCCTAACTAGCGGCTCCTACAATGAGCAGTTCTTC

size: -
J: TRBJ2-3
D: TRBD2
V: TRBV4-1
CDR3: CASSQGLTSGRGTDTQYF
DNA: TGCGCCAGCAGCCAAGGTCTGACTAGCGGGAGGGGCACAGATACGCAGTATTTT

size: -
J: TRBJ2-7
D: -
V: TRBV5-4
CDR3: CASRYSPRTGYEQYF
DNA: TGTGCCAGCCGATACTCCCCTAGGACGGGATACGAGCAGTACTTC

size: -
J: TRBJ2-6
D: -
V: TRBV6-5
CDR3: CASSLYSGANVLTF
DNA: TGTGCCAGCAGTTTGTACTCTGGGGCCAACGTCCTGACTTTC

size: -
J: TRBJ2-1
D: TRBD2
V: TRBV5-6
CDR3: CASSRGLAGLFEQFF
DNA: TGTGCCAGCAGCAGGGGACTAGCGGGATTGTTTGAGCAGTTCTTC

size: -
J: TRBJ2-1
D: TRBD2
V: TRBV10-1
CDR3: CASSGTRASGQYEQFF
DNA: TGCGCCAGCAGTGGAACTCGGGCTAGCGGGCAATATGAGCAGTTCTTC

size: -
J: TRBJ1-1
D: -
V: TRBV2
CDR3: CASSLGPGEAFF
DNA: TGTGCCAGCAGCCTCGGGCCAGGGGAAGCTTTCTTT

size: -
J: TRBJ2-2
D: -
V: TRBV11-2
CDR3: CASSLGSNTGELFF
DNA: TGTGCCAGCAGCTTGGGTAGTAACACCGGGGAGCTGTTTTTT

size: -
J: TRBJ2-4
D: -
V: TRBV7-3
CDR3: CASSLSGNENIQYF
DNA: TGTGCCAGCAGCTTATCGGGCAACGAGAACATTCAGTACTTC

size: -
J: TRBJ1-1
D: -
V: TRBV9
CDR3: CASSVAGHNTEAFF
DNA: TGTGCCAGCAGCGTAGCGGGACACAACACTGAAGCTTTCTTT

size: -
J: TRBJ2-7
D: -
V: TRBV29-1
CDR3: CSVAGSAFYEQYF
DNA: TGCAGCGTTGCTGGGTCGGCATTCTACGAGCAGTACTTC

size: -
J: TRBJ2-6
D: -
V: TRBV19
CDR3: CASSAVAGANVLTF
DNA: TGTGCCAGTAGTGCGGTTGCCGGGGCCAACGTCCTGACTTTC

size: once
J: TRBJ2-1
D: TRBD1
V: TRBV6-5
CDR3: CASSYSGQGLDEQFF
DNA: TGTGCCAGCAGTTACTCAGGACAGGGGCTGGATGAGCAGTTCTTC

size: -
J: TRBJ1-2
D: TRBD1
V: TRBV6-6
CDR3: CASSYSGTGGYTF
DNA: TGTGCCAGCAGTTACTCGGGGACAGGTGGCTACACCTTC

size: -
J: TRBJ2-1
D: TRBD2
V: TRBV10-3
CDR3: CAISEPGLAGGTRRNEQFF
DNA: TGTGCCATCAGTGAGCCGGGACTAGCGGGAGGGACCCGACGGAATGAGCAGTTCTTC

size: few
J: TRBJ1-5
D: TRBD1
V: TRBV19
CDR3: CASRNGQGSTQPQHF
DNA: TGTGCCAGTAGGAACGGACAGGGATCGACTCAGCCCCAGCATTTT

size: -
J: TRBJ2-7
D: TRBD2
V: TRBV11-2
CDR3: CASSFPTGTNSGQYF
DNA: TGTGCCAGCAGCTTCCCGACCGGGACTAACTCGGGGCAGTACTTC